What follows is one T cell receptor (beta chain) and its context. Its specificity is unknown. CDR1 and CDR2 (germline): MNHEY, SMNVEV (reference sequence). V shed 5 bases, J shed 1 base, and the junction held 7 bases outside the gene matches. This CDR3 region has 15 residues. Method: immunoSEQ multiplex PCR; TCRdb's copy keeps in-frame clones and lacks some. The repertoire includes tens of thousands of clones, approximately 87% of them detected once, and roughly 3.8% sits in the top ten. These data are taken from a study of siplizumab effects on memory and regulatory T cells. Study observations and caveats: Siplizumab led to significantly less abundant alloreactive sequences that could be traced back to unstimulated CD4+ memory cells. Sequences below about 10^-5 frequency were poorly captured, limiting mapping of alloreactive clones. In siplizumab conditions, mappable alloreactive CD4+ clones averaged about 71% Treg-derived, against 25% to 30% in controls.

The sequencing sample was made of memory CD4+ T cells sorted from blood. The genes are TRBV27 and TRBJ2-7, with 8 bases lining up with TRBD1. The source of this sequence is a human donor in good health. The CDR3 sequence is CASSRTGTGSYEQYF. The CDR3 DNA sequence: TGTGCCAGCAGTCGAACCGGGACAGGTTCCTACGAGCAGTACTTC.